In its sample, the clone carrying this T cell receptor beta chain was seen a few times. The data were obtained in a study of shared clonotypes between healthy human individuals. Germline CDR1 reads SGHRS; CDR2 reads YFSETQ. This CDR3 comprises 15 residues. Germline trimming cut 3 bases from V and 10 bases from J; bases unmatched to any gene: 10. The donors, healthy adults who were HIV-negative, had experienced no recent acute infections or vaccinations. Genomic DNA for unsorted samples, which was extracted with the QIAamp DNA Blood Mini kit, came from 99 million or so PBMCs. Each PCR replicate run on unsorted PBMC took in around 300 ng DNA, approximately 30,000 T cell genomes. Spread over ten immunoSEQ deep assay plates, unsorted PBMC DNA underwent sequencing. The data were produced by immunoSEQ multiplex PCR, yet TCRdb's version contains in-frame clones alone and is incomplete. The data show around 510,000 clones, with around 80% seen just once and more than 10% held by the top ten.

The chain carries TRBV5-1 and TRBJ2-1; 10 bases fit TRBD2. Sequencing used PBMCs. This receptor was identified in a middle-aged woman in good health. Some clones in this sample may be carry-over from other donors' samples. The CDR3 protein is CASSYTSGTRGEQFF. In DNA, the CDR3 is TGCGCCAGCAGCTATACTAGCGGGACCCGAGGGGAGCAGTTCTTC.